Listed here are 25 T cell receptor beta chains from one sample, sequenced in a study of PD-1 blockade in classical Hodgkin lymphoma. Data came from immunoSEQ multiplex PCR; TCRdb stores just in-frame clones and leaves some out. The sample shows 25,000 to 35,000 clones, approximately 79% of them seen only once. Time point: cycle 4 day 1 (C4D1), after about 6 weeks of nivolumab. In every patient, relapse followed autologous stem cell transplantation, while exposure to brentuximab vedotin differed. Magnetic negative selection purified CD4+ T cells from thawed PBMCs. The starting material was CD4+ T cells from blood, obtained before the fourth cycle of nivolumab. The receptors were gathered from a human donor with classical Hodgkin lymphoma.

The chain couples TRBV11-3 to TRBJ2-7; the D is unclear. The CDR3 spans 14 residues. Germline V lookup: CDR1 SGHNT, CDR2 YENEEA. V was shortened by 1 base and J by 2 bases, with 9 bases between the two germline ends. The chain's CDR3 is CASSLGMRPYEQYF. CDR3 coding DNA: TGTGCCAGCAGCTTAGGGATGCGGCCCTACGAGCAGTACTTC. The whole variable domain, filled in from reference TRBV11-3 and TRBJ2-7, reads EAGVVQSPRYKIIEKKQPVAFWCNPISGHNTLYWYLQNLGQGPELLIRYENEEAVDDSQLPKDRFSAERLKGVDSTLKIQPAELGDSAVYLCASSLGMRPYEQYFGPGTRLTVT.

The V call is TRBV10-3, the J call TRBJ2-2; 8 positions match TRBD2. The CDR3 spans 16 residues. Trimming removed 3 bases from V and 4 bases from J; junction bases left unmatched: 7. Germline loops: CDR1 ENHRY, CDR2 SYGVKD. CDR3 nucleotide sequence: TGTGCCATCAGTGAATCTAGCGGGCGCTCCACCGGGGAGCTGTTTTTT. Translated, it gives CAISESSGRSTGELFF.

The CDR3: CASSIVSLRTGVTEAFF. CDR3 nucleotide sequence: TGTGCCAGTAGTATAGTGTCGTTGAGGACAGGGGTTACTGAAGCTTTCTTT. This chain uses TRBV19 with TRBJ1-1; 9 nucleotides line up with TRBD1. V lost 1 base and J lost 5; bases outside the gene matches: 11. The CDR3 contains 17 residues. Germline V gene lookup returns CDR1 LNHDA and CDR2 SQIVND (reference sequence).

The chain uses TRBV5-6 and TRBJ2-1, with unresolved D. Germline V gives CDR1 SGHDT, CDR2 YYEEEE. Trimming took 4 bases from V and 5 from J, leaving 4 bases between them. The CDR3 is made up of 11 amino acids. The CDR3 nucleotides are TGTGCCAGCAGCGTCAACAATGAGCAGTTCTTC. Translating it yields CASSVNNEQFF.

This clone was picked up a small number of times. The chain is built from TRBV2 and TRBJ1-2; no clear D. V was cut by 2 bases and J by 5 bases, with 9 bases left in between. Per the germline V gene, CDR1 is SNHLY and CDR2 is FYNNEI. The CDR3 is 13 amino acids. The CDR3 is CASSERSLYGYTF. CDR3 nucleotide sequence: TGTGCCAGCAGTGAAAGGTCCCTGTATGGCTACACCTTC.

The rearrangement joins TRBV4-3 to TRBJ1-5; weak D call: TRBD1 (6 bases). The CDR3 totals 15 residues. The V end was cut by 0 bases, the J end by 3 bases, with 9 bases between. CDR1 and CDR2 (germline): LGHNA, YSLEER. The DNA for the CDR3 is TGCGCCAGCAGCCAAGACGACAGGAACAATCAGCCCCAGCATTTT. Its protein product is CASSQDDRNNQPQHF.

This sequence joins TRBV10-1 and TRBJ2-2; weak D call: TRBD2 (7 bases). CDR1 and CDR2 (germline): WNHNN, SYGVQD (reference sequence). Trimming removed 4 bases from V and 5 bases from J, with 11 bases in between. The CDR3 is 14 amino acids. The CDR3 nucleotides read TGCGCCAGCAGTGGGGGGGGGCCGACCGGGGAGCTGTTTTTT. This gives the protein CASSGGGPTGELFF.

The chain links TRBV15 to TRBJ2-7, with D possibly TRBD1 on 6 matching bases. The ends were cut back, 0 bases at V and 0 bases at J, with 12 bases in the middle. The CDR3 covers 16 residues. Looked up from germline, CDR1 is LNHNV and CDR2 is YYDKDF (reference sequence). The CDR3 DNA reads as TGTGCCACCAGCAGAGATCCAGGACAGATCTCCTACGAGCAGTACTTC. The encoded protein is CATSRDPGQISYEQYF. The complete variable domain, with remaining parts taken from reference TRBV15 and TRBJ2-7, reads DAMVIQNPRYQVTQFGKPVTLSCSQTLNHNVMYWYQQKSSQAPKLLFHYYDKDFNNEADTPDNFQSRRPNTSFCFLDIRSPGLGDTAMYLCATSRDPGQISYEQYFGPGTRLTVT.

The CDR3 region is CASVLGGPTDTQYF. CDR3 sequence (DNA): TGTGCCAGCGTTTTAGGAGGACCCACAGATACGCAGTATTTT. The chain employs TRBV2 and TRBJ2-3; tentatively, D is TRBD2 (5 bases). The germline V and J ends were trimmed by 8 bases and 2 bases, with 14 bases remaining between them. Germline CDR1 reads SNHLY; CDR2 reads FYNNEI. The CDR3 is 14 amino acids.

V usage is TRBV7-8 and J usage is TRBJ2-2; no clear D gene. Trimming removed 3 bases from V and 2 bases from J, with 4 bases in between. Germline V gives CDR1 SGHVS, CDR2 FQNEAQ. The CDR3 contains 13 residues. The CDR3 sequence is CASSFSNTGELFF. Here the CDR3 DNA reads TGTGCCAGCAGCTTTAGTAACACCGGGGAGCTGTTTTTT.

V is TRBV7-7 and J is TRBJ2-1; tentatively, D is TRBD2 (6 bases). The germline V and J ends were trimmed by 1 base and 2 bases, with 18 bases remaining between them. The CDR3 spans 18 residues. The germline V gene encodes CDR1 SSHAT and CDR2 FNYEAQ (reference sequence). Here the CDR3 reads CASSLERRGPGTYNEQFF. In DNA form, the CDR3 reads TGTGCCAGCAGCTTAGAGCGGCGGGGTCCAGGTACCTACAATGAGCAGTTCTTC. The whole variable domain, remainder taken from reference TRBV7-7 and TRBJ2-1, is GAGVSQSPRYKVTKRGQDVTLRCDPISSHATLYWYQQALGQGPEFLTYFNYEAQPDKSGLPSDRFSAERPEGSISTLTIQRTEQRDSAMYRCASSLERRGPGTYNEQFFGPGTRLTVL.

This chain joins TRBV5-1 and TRBJ2-3; 12 nucleotides agree with TRBD2. From germline, CDR1 is SGHRS and CDR2 YFSETQ. The CDR3 is made up of 17 amino acids. Losses at the gene ends were 4 bases for V and 0 bases for J; bases not matched to a gene: 6. In DNA form, the CDR3 reads TGCGCCAGCAGCCCCCCACTAGCGGGGGGAAGCACAGATACGCAGTATTTT. Translation gives CASSPPLAGGSTDTQYF.

V and J are TRBV11-2 and TRBJ2-3; TRBD2 agrees at 8 bases. V lost 5 bases to trimming and J lost 6 bases; unmatched junction nucleotides: 7. The germline V gene has CDR1 SGHAT and CDR2 FQNNGV. The CDR3 is made up of 14 amino acids. The CDR3 reads CASSPGGGWDTQYF. Here the CDR3 DNA reads TGTGCCAGCAGCCCGGGGGGGGGTTGGGATACGCAGTATTTT.

A single count supports this clone. The chain uses TRBV28 and TRBJ1-5, with D tentatively TRBD1 (5 bases). Germline CDR1 reads MDHEN; CDR2 reads SYDVKM. V lost 8 bases and J lost 0, with 20 bases in between. The CDR3 is 17 residues long. The DNA for the CDR3 is TGTGCCAGCGTGGGGCGCCGGGGGACCTATAGCAATCAGCCCCAGCATTTT. It yields the protein CASVGRRGTYSNQPQHF.

This chain connects TRBV7-9 to TRBJ2-5, with TRBD1 matching over 9 bases. The CDR3 runs 15 residues. Germline V gene sequence: CDR1 SEHNR, CDR2 FQNEAQ (reference sequence). J was trimmed by 5 bases and V by 5 bases; bases with no gene match: 9. CDR3 coding DNA: TGTGCCAGCAGCCCGTGGGACAGGGACTTGGAGACCCAGTACTTC. It is translated as CASSPWDRDLETQYF.

This clone was seen only once. One junction end disagrees with the germline gene, perhaps due to a read error. This chain connects TRBV6-6 to TRBJ1-5; 11 nucleotides line up with TRBD1. From germline, CDR1 is MNHNY and CDR2 SVGAGI (reference sequence). This CDR3 has 16 residues. The CDR3 nucleotides are TGTGCCAGCAGTGACTCCCGGACAGGGGGCGACCAGCCCCAGCATTTT. The encoded protein is CASSDSRTGGDQPQHF.

This chain links TRBV2 with TRBJ2-7; D is uncertain. Germline loops: CDR1 SNHLY, CDR2 FYNNEI. The V end was cut by 7 bases, the J end by 5 bases, with 12 bases between. The CDR3 runs to 12 residues. DNA for the CDR3: TGTGCCAGCAACTGGAAGTTCCACGAGCAGTACTTC. Translated, it gives CASNWKFHEQYF.

The chain carries TRBV7-9 and TRBJ1-1; D is ambiguous. The CDR3 contains 11 residues. Germline lookup yields CDR1 SEHNR and CDR2 FQNEAQ (reference sequence). V shed 1 base and J shed 10 bases, with 7 bases lying between them. CDR3 DNA sequence: TGTGCCAGCAGCTTAGACAATGTAGCTTTCTTT. Protein sequence: CASSLDNVAFF.

The genes are TRBV6-5 and TRBJ2-5, with 13 bases identical to TRBD2. The CDR3 loop spans 16 amino acids. Germline V lookup: CDR1 MNHEY, CDR2 SVGAGI. V dropped 4 bases and J dropped 5; count of bases not matched to a gene: 7. The CDR3 region has the DNA TGTGCCAGCAGTTTGGGACTAGCGGGGAATGGGGAGACCCAGTACTTC. Translating it yields CASSLGLAGNGETQYF.

The chain employs TRBV5-4 and TRBJ2-7; D assignment may be TRBD1 or TRBD2 (5 bases each). Per germline, CDR1 SGHNT and CDR2 YYREEE (reference sequence). The CDR3 spans 15 residues. Trimming took 1 base from V and 0 from J, leaving 11 bases between them. The CDR3 nucleotides read TGTGCCAGCAGCTTGCTGGGACGGGACTCCTACGAGCAGTACTTC. Translating gives CASSLLGRDSYEQYF.

The chain is built from TRBV6-5 and TRBJ2-3; TRBD2 agrees at 8 bases. V lost 2 bases and J lost 0; bases outside the gene matches: 4. The germline CDR1 and CDR2 sequences are MNHEY and SVGAGI. This CDR3 has 16 amino acids. In nucleotides, the CDR3 is TGTGCCAGCAGTTACCTAAGCGGGGGCAGCACAGATACGCAGTATTTT. Residues: CASSYLSGGSTDTQYF.

The chain recombines TRBV10-3 with TRBJ2-7, with D possibly TRBD1 on 7 matching bases. CDR1 and CDR2 from the germline V gene are ENHRY and SYGVKD. The CDR3 has 16 residues. With 2 bases removed from V and 3 bases from J, the gap between germline ends came to 17 bases. The CDR3 loop reads CAISEIIGRGDYEQYF. CDR3 in DNA: TGTGCCATCAGTGAGATCATAGGCAGGGGGGACTACGAGCAGTACTTC.

The gene calls are TRBV30 and TRBJ2-7; D remains unclear. The CDR3 length is 11 residues. Germline V gene sequence: CDR1 GTSNPN, CDR2 SVGIG (reference sequence). Trimming took 3 bases from V and 8 from J, leaving 11 bases between them. CDR3 residues: CAWSVGSQQYF. Here the CDR3 DNA reads TGTGCCTGGAGCGTTGGTTCTCAGCAGTACTTC.

Regarding this clone: An end of the junction does not agree with germline; a read error may underlie this. The chain has TRBV30 and TRBJ1-3; D remains unclear. Looked up from germline, CDR1 is GTSNPN and CDR2 is SVGIG (reference sequence). The CDR3 spans 15 residues. CDR3 residues: CVWSVGGNSGNTIYF. The CDR3 DNA reads as TGTGTCTGGAGTGTCGGCGGCAACTCTGGAAACACCATATATTTT.

The chain joins TRBV30 to TRBJ1-2; D is unclear. From germline, CDR1 is GTSNPN and CDR2 SVGIG (reference sequence). The CDR3 extends over 16 amino acids. The ends were cut back, 0 bases at V and 7 bases at J, with 21 bases in the middle. The CDR3 coding sequence is TGTGCCTGGAGTGTTTTCGCCGCAGGACTTACGATTGGCTACACCTTC. It yields the protein CAWSVFAAGLTIGYTF.